This T cell receptor beta chain derives from a study of T cell repertoires in cytomegalovirus infection. Study-wide background: From public TCR beta signatures came an indication of both CMV infection and matching HLA type. Whole-study findings and limits: The cumulative frequency of public TCR beta families distinguished individuals who carried CMV together with the relevant HLA. The ex vivo response was dominated by HLA-C-restricted CMV-specific TCR beta clonotypes.

The CDR3 spans 11 residues. V was shortened by 0 bases and J by 12 bases, with 9 bases between the two germline ends. CDR1 is MNHEY, CDR2 SVGEGT, per germline. From the reads, TCRdb called clonotypes with MiXCR, one entry per CDR3 protein. Here the sample spans roughly 320,000 distinct CDR3 sequences, more than 8% being singletons. This clonotype has only a few counts. Its antigen remains unknown. The genes are TRBV6-2 or TRBV6-3 and TRBJ2-7; no clear D gene. Specimen: PBMCs. The sequence came from a human donor in good health (CMV status not recorded). Some clones in this sample may be carry-over from other donors' samples. CDR3 in amino acids: CASSYSMNAYF. CDR3 nucleotide sequence: TGTGCCAGCAGTTACTCGATGAATGCGTACTTC.